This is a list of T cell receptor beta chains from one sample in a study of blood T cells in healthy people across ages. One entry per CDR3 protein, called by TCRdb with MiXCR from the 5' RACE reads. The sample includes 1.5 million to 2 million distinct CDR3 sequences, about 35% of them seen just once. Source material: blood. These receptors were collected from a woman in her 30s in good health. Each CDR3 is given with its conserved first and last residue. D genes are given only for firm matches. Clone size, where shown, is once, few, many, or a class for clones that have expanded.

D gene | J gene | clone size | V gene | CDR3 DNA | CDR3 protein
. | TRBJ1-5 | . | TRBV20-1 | TGCAGTGCTAGACCTGGCGAACTTTATAGCAATCAGCCCCAGCATTTT | CSARPGELYSNQPQHF
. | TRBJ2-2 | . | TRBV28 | TGTGCCAGCAGTTCGCCGGAACCGAACACCGGGGAGCTGTTTTTT | CASSSPEPNTGELFF
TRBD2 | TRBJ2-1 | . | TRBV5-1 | TGCGCCAGCAGCCCCCTAGCGGGGCCTGGCAATGAGCAGTTCTTC | CASSPLAGPGNEQFF
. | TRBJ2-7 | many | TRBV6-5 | TGTGCCAGCAGTTACTCATTCGGGGCCGAGCAGTACTTC | CASSYSFGAEQYF
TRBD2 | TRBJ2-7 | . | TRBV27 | TGTGCCAGCAGCCCCGGGACTAGAGGGTTCGAGCAGTACTTC | CASSPGTRGFEQYF
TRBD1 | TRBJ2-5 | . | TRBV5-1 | TGCGCCAGCAGCCCGGTGGACAGGGGGCGCGAGACCCAGTACTTC | CASSPVDRGRETQYF
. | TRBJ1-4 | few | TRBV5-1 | TGCGCCAGCAAGACCGAATTTAATGAAAAACTGTTTTTT | CASKTEFNEKLFF
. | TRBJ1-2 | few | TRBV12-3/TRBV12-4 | TGTGCCAGCAGTCAACCGGGCGGGGATGGCTACACCTTC | CASSQPGGDGYTF
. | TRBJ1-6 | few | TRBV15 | TGTGCCACCAGCAGAGATCCCCTCCTCGCGGAGCTCGAGTATAATTCACCCCTCCACTTT | CATSRDPLLAELEYNSPLHF
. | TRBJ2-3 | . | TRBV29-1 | TGCAGCGTTTCAGAAGATCGGCAGTATTTT | CSVSEDRQYF
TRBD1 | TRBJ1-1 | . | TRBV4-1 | TGCGCCAGCAGCCAAGAGGACAGGGGTGGGACTGAAGCTTTCTTT | CASSQEDRGGTEAFF
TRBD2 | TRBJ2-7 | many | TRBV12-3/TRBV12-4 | TGTGCCAGCAGCGGGGGGAACGAGCAGTACTTC | CASSGGNEQYF
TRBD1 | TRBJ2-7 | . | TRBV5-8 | TGTGCCAGCAGCTTAGGGGACAGGGGGGCCTACGAGCAGTACTTC | CASSLGDRGAYEQYF
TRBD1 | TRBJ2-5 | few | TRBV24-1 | TGTGCCACCAGTGACCCTGACAGGGAAGAGACCCAGTACTTC | CATSDPDREETQYF
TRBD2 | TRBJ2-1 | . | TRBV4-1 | TGCGCCAGCAGCCAAGTTGAGCGGGAATTGGGGCAGTTCTTC | CASSQVERELGQFF
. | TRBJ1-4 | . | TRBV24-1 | TGTGCCACCAGTGATGGGGGACCTAATGAAAAACTGTTTTTT | CATSDGGPNEKLFF
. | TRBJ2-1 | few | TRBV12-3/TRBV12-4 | TGTGCCAGCAGTTTAATTAGATCAGCGAATTTATACAATGAGCAGTTCTTC | CASSLIRSANLYNEQFF
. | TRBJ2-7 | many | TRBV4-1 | TGCGCCAGCAGCCAAGTCGTCCGTTCCGCCGAGCAGTACTTC | CASSQVVRSAEQYF
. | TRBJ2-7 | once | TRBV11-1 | TGTGCCTGCAGCAACTCCTACGAGCAGTACTTC | CACSNSYEQYF
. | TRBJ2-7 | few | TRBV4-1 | TGCGCCAGCAGCCAGGACGGACTAAGCTCCTACGAGCAGTACTTC | CASSQDGLSSYEQYF
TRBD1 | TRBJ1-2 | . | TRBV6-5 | TGTGCCAGCAGTTGGGACAGGGCGCGGTATGGCTACACCTTC | CASSWDRARYGYTF
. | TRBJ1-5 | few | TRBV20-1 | TGCAGTGCTTTCGGGGAAAACAATCAGCCCCAGCATTTT | CSAFGENNQPQHF
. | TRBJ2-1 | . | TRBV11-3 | TGTGCCAGCAGCCCCGAGGGGGGCCGGTCCTACAATGAGCAGTTCTTC | CASSPEGGRSYNEQFF
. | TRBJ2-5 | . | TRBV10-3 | TGTGCCGTCAGTGCACCAGGTGACCAGGAGCAGTACTTC | CAVSAPGDQEQYF
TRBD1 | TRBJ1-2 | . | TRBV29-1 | TGCAGCGTTGAAGATTCTGGGACAGGGAAGGGCCACCCCTATACGAGCTATGGCTACACCTTC | CSVEDSGTGKGHPYTSYGYTF
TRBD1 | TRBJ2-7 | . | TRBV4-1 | TGCGCCAGCAGCTTACAACAGGGGGCGCTGTACGAGCAGTACTTC | CASSLQQGALYEQYF
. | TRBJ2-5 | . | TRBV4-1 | TGCGCCAGCAGCCAAGATTACCGGCAGGGGATTGGAGAGACCCAGTACTTC | CASSQDYRQGIGETQYF
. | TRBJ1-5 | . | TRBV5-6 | TGTGCCAGCAGCTTGGTATTAACAGAAGACCATAGCAATCAGCCCCAGCATTTT | CASSLVLTEDHSNQPQHF
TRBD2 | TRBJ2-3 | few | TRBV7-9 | TGTGCCAGCAGCTCAACTTTTACCGGGGGGGCCTCCACAGATACGCAGTATTTT | CASSSTFTGGASTDTQYF
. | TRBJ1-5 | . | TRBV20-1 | TGCAGGGCTACAGGGCCCAATCAGCCCCAGCATTTT | CRATGPNQPQHF
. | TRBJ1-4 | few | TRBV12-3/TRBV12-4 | TGTGCCAGCAGCCGCCGGTGGCTCCGGACTAATGAAAAACTGTTTTTT | CASSRRWLRTNEKLFF
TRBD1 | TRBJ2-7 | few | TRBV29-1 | TGCAGCGTTCGCCCCGGGACAGTCTCCTACGAGCAGTACTTC | CSVRPGTVSYEQYF
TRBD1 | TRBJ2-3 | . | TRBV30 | TGTGCCTGGGACCAGGGGGCAGGAACGCAGTATTTT | CAWDQGAGTQYF
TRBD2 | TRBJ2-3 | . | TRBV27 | TGTGCCAGCAGTCCGATGCCTAGCGGAATTACAGATACGCAGTATTTT | CASSPMPSGITDTQYF
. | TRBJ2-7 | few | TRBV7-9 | TGTGCCAGCAGCTCATACGCTGGTTCCTACGAGCAGTACTTC | CASSSYAGSYEQYF